This T cell receptor beta chain was recorded in a study of OX40 agonist ivuxolimab in advanced cancers. The germline V gene encodes CDR1 SEHNR and CDR2 FQNEAQ (reference sequence). The CDR3 totals 12 residues. Trimming shortened V by 5 bases and J by 6 bases, and 9 bases separated the two germline ends. Libraries were prepared by immunoSEQ multiplex PCR; TCRdb keeps only in-frame clonotypes and omits some of them. The sample has 40,000 to 50,000 clones; about 89% are singletons. In this sample, this clone turned up once. The same CDR3 also results from other DNA sequences found in this sample. The sequencing here drew on CD4+ or CD8+ T cells sorted from blood, taken in a trial of the OX40 agonist ivuxolimab. The sequence was obtained from an adult with an advanced solid tumor such as melanoma, head and neck, liver or kidney cancer. The genes are TRBV7-9 and TRBJ2-3; D is undetermined. Here the CDR3 reads CASSLLGDTQYF. The DNA for the CDR3 is TGTGCCAGCAGCCTGCTCGGGGATACGCAGTATTTT.